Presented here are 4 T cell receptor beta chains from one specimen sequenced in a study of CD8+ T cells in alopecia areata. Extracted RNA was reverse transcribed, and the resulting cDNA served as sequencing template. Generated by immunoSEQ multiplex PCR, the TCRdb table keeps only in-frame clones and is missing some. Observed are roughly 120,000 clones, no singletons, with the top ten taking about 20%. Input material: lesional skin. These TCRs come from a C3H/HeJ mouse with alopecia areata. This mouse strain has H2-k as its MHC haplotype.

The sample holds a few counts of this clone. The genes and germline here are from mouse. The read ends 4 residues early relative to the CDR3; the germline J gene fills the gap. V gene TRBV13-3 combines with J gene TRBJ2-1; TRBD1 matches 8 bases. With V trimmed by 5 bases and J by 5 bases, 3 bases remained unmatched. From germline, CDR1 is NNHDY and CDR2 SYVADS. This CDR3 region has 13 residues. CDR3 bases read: TGTGCCAGCAGGGGACAGGAGGATGCT. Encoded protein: CASRGQEDA. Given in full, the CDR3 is CASRGQEDAEQFF.

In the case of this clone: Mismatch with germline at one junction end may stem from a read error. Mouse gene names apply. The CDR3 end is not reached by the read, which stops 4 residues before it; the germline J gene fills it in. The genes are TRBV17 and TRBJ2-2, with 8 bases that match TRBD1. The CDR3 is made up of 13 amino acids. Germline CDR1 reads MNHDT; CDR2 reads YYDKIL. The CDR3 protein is CACRSGGPGQLYF. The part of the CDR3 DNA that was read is TGTGCTTGCAGATCAGGGGGCCCCGGG.

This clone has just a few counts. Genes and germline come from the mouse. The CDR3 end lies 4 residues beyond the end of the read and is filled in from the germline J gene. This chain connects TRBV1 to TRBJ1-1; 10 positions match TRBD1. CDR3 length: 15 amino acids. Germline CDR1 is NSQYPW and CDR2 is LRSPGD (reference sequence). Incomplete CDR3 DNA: TGCACCTGCAGTGCAGATTTGGGACAGGGGAAA. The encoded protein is CTCSADLGQGK. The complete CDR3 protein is CTCSADLGQGKEVFF.

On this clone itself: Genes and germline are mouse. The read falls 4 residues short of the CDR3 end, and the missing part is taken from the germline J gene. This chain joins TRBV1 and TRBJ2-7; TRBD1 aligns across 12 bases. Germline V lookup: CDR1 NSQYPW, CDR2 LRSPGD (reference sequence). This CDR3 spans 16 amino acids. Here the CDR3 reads CTCSADGGQGADEQYF. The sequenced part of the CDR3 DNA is TGCACCTGCAGTGCAGATGGGGGACAGGGGGCAGAT.